These T cell receptor beta chains were read from a single sample in a study of T cell responses to AZD1222 COVID-19 vaccine. Assay: immunoSEQ multiplex PCR; the TCRdb copy retains only in-frame clones and omits some. Of more than 140,000 clones listed, roughly 88% are singletons. This specimen was peripheral blood, taken on day 0 of AZD1222 vaccination. The receptors originated from an adult in good health. Each CDR3 is given with its conserved first and last residue. Each record gives: CDR3 DNA, CDR3 protein, clone size, J gene, D gene, V gene. D genes are given only for firm matches. Not every row has a clone size; where given, it reads once, few, many or a size class.

DNA: TGTGCCAGCAGTGACAGGGTCAACACCGGGGAGCTGTTTTTT
CDR3: CASSDRVNTGELFF
size: .
J: TRBJ2-2
D: .
V: TRBV2

DNA: TGTGCCAGCAGCCACAGGGGGGGCTACACCTTC
CDR3: CASSHRGGYTF
size: .
J: TRBJ1-2
D: TRBD1
V: TRBV12-3/TRBV12-4

DNA: TGTGCCAGCAGCGTAGATCTGGGGACGAGCACTGAAGCTTTCTTT
CDR3: CASSVDLGTSTEAFF
size: .
J: TRBJ1-1
D: .
V: TRBV9

DNA: TGTGCCAGCAGCCCTGCGGTCGCGGGAGGAGGAGAGACCCAGTACTTC
CDR3: CASSPAVAGGGETQYF
size: .
J: TRBJ2-5
D: TRBD2
V: TRBV4-2

DNA: TGTGCCAGCAGCCCCCGGGTGGGTGACACTGAAGCTTTCTTT
CDR3: CASSPRVGDTEAFF
size: .
J: TRBJ1-1
D: .
V: TRBV7-6

DNA: TGTGCCAGCAGCCCAGAATTTAGGGGACAGGGGGGATCAGATACGCAGTATTTT
CDR3: CASSPEFRGQGGSDTQYF
size: .
J: TRBJ2-3
D: TRBD1
V: TRBV13

DNA: TGTGCCAGCAGCCTCATCCGTACAGGTAACAATGAGCAGTTCTTC
CDR3: CASSLIRTGNNEQFF
size: .
J: TRBJ2-1
D: .
V: TRBV11-3

DNA: TGTGCCATGTCGGGAGGGCCTCGACAAAATGAGCAGTTCTTC
CDR3: CAMSGGPRQNEQFF
size: .
J: TRBJ2-1
D: TRBD2
V: TRBV10-3

DNA: TGTGCCAGCAGCCCCAGGGGGATCAGCACAGATACGCAGTATTTT
CDR3: CASSPRGISTDTQYF
size: few
J: TRBJ2-3
D: TRBD1
V: TRBV7-9

DNA: TGTGCTAGCAGCTTGAACCTTGGGACTAGCGGAGAGCAGTTCTTC
CDR3: CASSLNLGTSGEQFF
size: .
J: TRBJ2-1
D: TRBD2
V: TRBV7-3

DNA: TGCGCCAGCAGCGCGGGGGGGAAGAACACTGAAGCTTTCTTT
CDR3: CASSAGGKNTEAFF
size: .
J: TRBJ1-1
D: .
V: TRBV5-1

DNA: TGTGCCAGCAGGCGCCGACAGTATGAGCAGTTCTTC
CDR3: CASRRRQYEQFF
size: .
J: TRBJ2-1
D: .
V: TRBV12-3/TRBV12-4

DNA: TGTGCCAGCAGTCGGGGCGGAAACACCATATATTTT
CDR3: CASSRGGNTIYF
size: .
J: TRBJ1-3
D: .
V: TRBV6-5

DNA: TGTGCCATCAGTGGGACAGGTGGCGACGAGCAGTACTTC
CDR3: CAISGTGGDEQYF
size: .
J: TRBJ2-7
D: TRBD1
V: TRBV10-3

DNA: TGTGCCAGCAGCTTAGCCCCCGGGGGAAACACCATATATTTT
CDR3: CASSLAPGGNTIYF
size: .
J: TRBJ1-3
D: .
V: TRBV7-8

DNA: TGTGCCAGCACTAGCTTGGGGACAGGGAATGAAAAACTGTTTTTT
CDR3: CASTSLGTGNEKLFF
size: .
J: TRBJ1-4
D: TRBD1
V: TRBV6-5

DNA: TGTGCCAGCCGCCCCCAGGGTCAGCCCCAGCATTTT
CDR3: CASRPQGQPQHF
size: .
J: TRBJ1-5
D: .
V: TRBV6-5

DNA: TGTGCCAGTAGTCTTAACACTGGACTTAATGAAAAACTGTTTTTT
CDR3: CASSLNTGLNEKLFF
size: .
J: TRBJ1-4
D: .
V: TRBV19

DNA: TGTGCCACCCTACAGGGGGTTGATTATAATTCACCCCTCCACTTT
CDR3: CATLQGVDYNSPLHF
size: .
J: TRBJ1-6
D: TRBD1
V: TRBV28

DNA: TGTGCCAGCAGTTCCGATACCTTCTATGGCTACACCTTC
CDR3: CASSSDTFYGYTF
size: .
J: TRBJ1-2
D: .
V: TRBV7-9

DNA: TGTGCCAGCAGCGATAGCCAAATCCGTGGCGAGACGTTTGAAGCTTTCTTT
CDR3: CASSDSQIRGETFEAFF
size: .
J: TRBJ1-1
D: .
V: TRBV9

DNA: TGTGCCAGTAGTCCCCAGACAGGGGGCGGCTACGAGCAGTACTTC
CDR3: CASSPQTGGGYEQYF
size: .
J: TRBJ2-7
D: TRBD1
V: TRBV19

DNA: TGTGCCAGCTCACCCTTACTAGCGGGAGCCGGGAATGAGCAGTTCTTC
CDR3: CASSPLLAGAGNEQFF
size: .
J: TRBJ2-1
D: TRBD2
V: TRBV18

DNA: TGTGCCAGCAGCTCCGAGGGTGGCACTGAAGCTTTCTTT
CDR3: CASSSEGGTEAFF
size: once
J: TRBJ1-1
D: .
V: TRBV5-4

DNA: TGTGCCAGCAGTGAATCGACAGGGCTTCAGCCCCAGCATTTT
CDR3: CASSESTGLQPQHF
size: .
J: TRBJ1-5
D: TRBD1
V: TRBV6-1

DNA: TGTGCCAGCAGTCCTTACGGGACAAGCATAAACGAGCAGTACTTC
CDR3: CASSPYGTSINEQYF
size: .
J: TRBJ2-7
D: .
V: TRBV27

DNA: TGTGCCTGGAGTAGCCTGGGGGAAACGTGGTATGGCTACACCTTC
CDR3: CAWSSLGETWYGYTF
size: few
J: TRBJ1-2
D: .
V: TRBV30

DNA: TGTGCCACCAGTGATGCCACTGCGGGGGGATCCTACAATGAGCAGTTCTTC
CDR3: CATSDATAGGSYNEQFF
size: .
J: TRBJ2-1
D: TRBD2
V: TRBV24-1

DNA: TGTGCCAGCAGCCCCTTCGCAGGCCTCTCTGAAGCTTTCTTT
CDR3: CASSPFAGLSEAFF
size: .
J: TRBJ1-1
D: .
V: TRBV7-3

DNA: TGTGCAAGTCGCTTAGCGGTTAAGTATCGGGACAGAAGATCCAACGAGCAGTACTTC
CDR3: CASRLAVKYRDRRSNEQYF
size: .
J: TRBJ2-7
D: .
V: TRBV12-2

DNA: TGCGCCAGCAGCCAAGTAGGACAGGGCGGCGCTGAAGCTTTCTTT
CDR3: CASSQVGQGGAEAFF
size: .
J: TRBJ1-1
D: TRBD1
V: TRBV4-1

DNA: TGTGCCAGCACCTTTCTAGCGGGAGGGCCTGATACGCAGTATTTT
CDR3: CASTFLAGGPDTQYF
size: .
J: TRBJ2-3
D: TRBD2
V: TRBV2

DNA: TGTGCCAGTAGTAAGGGACTTCGGACAGACAATGAGCAGTTCTTC
CDR3: CASSKGLRTDNEQFF
size: few
J: TRBJ2-1
D: .
V: TRBV19

DNA: TGTGCCAGCAGCCAAGAACCCCGTGAGCAGTTCTTC
CDR3: CASSQEPREQFF
size: .
J: TRBJ2-1
D: .
V: TRBV3-1/TRBV3-2

DNA: TGTGCCAGCAGCCGCCCGCGGGTACATGAAGCTTTCTTT
CDR3: CASSRPRVHEAFF
size: once
J: TRBJ1-1
D: .
V: TRBV7-9

DNA: TGTGCCACCAGCAAAGGACTCGCGAACACCGGGGAGCTGTTTTTT
CDR3: CATSKGLANTGELFF
size: .
J: TRBJ2-2
D: .
V: TRBV15

DNA: TGTGCCAGCAGCGTAGTATCGGGGATGAACACTGAAGCTTTCTTT
CDR3: CASSVVSGMNTEAFF
size: .
J: TRBJ1-1
D: .
V: TRBV9

DNA: TGTGCCAGCTCACAGAGAGGGGCTAACTATGGCTACACCTTC
CDR3: CASSQRGANYGYTF
size: .
J: TRBJ1-2
D: .
V: TRBV18

DNA: TGTGCCAGCAGCCAAGCTGACGGCGGGGCCTACGAGCAGTACTTC
CDR3: CASSQADGGAYEQYF
size: few
J: TRBJ2-7
D: .
V: TRBV4-2

DNA: TGTGCCAGCAGTTCCCCCCGGGACACTAATGAAAAACTGTTTTTT
CDR3: CASSSPRDTNEKLFF
size: .
J: TRBJ1-4
D: .
V: TRBV6-5

DNA: TGTGCCAGTAGTTTGACACCTGGGTTCAACAATGAGCAGTTCTTC
CDR3: CASSLTPGFNNEQFF
size: .
J: TRBJ2-1
D: .
V: TRBV19

DNA: TGTGCCAGCAGTTCCGGGACAGGAAATAACTATGGCTACACCTTC
CDR3: CASSSGTGNNYGYTF
size: .
J: TRBJ1-2
D: TRBD1
V: TRBV6-1

DNA: TGTGCCAGCAGCTTAGCGGGAGAGGGCTACAATGAGCAGTTCTTC
CDR3: CASSLAGEGYNEQFF
size: .
J: TRBJ2-1
D: TRBD2
V: TRBV9

DNA: TGTGCCAGCAGTTTTAGCGGGAGCGGTTGGGATGAGCAGTTCTTC
CDR3: CASSFSGSGWDEQFF
size: .
J: TRBJ2-1
D: TRBD2
V: TRBV7-9

DNA: TGTGCCAGTAGTATAGCACAGGGGCTCAACGAGCAGTACTTC
CDR3: CASSIAQGLNEQYF
size: .
J: TRBJ2-7
D: TRBD1
V: TRBV19

DNA: TGTGCCACCAGTGAAGGGGGACAGGCTGGAGGTGAGACCCAGTACTTC
CDR3: CATSEGGQAGGETQYF
size: .
J: TRBJ2-5
D: TRBD1
V: TRBV24-1

DNA: TGTGCCAGCAGTTTATCTAGCGGGAGCTACGAGCAGTACTTC
CDR3: CASSLSSGSYEQYF
size: .
J: TRBJ2-7
D: TRBD2
V: TRBV6-6

DNA: TGCGCCAGCAGCACCTCAGGGGCGGCTGGAAACACCATATATTTT
CDR3: CASSTSGAAGNTIYF
size: once
J: TRBJ1-3
D: .
V: TRBV5-1

DNA: TGTGCCAGCAGGATGGGGGGGGCGGACACTGAAGCTTTCTTT
CDR3: CASRMGGADTEAFF
size: .
J: TRBJ1-1
D: .
V: TRBV6-5

DNA: TGTGCCAGCAGCCAAGACGGCGTAGAGACCCAGTACTTC
CDR3: CASSQDGVETQYF
size: .
J: TRBJ2-5
D: .
V: TRBV3-1/TRBV3-2

DNA: TGTGCCATCAGGATACAGGGAAACACTGAAGCTTTCTTT
CDR3: CAIRIQGNTEAFF
size: .
J: TRBJ1-1
D: .
V: TRBV10-3

DNA: TGTGCCAGTAGGGAGTGGGCCATGAACACTGAAGCTTTCTTT
CDR3: CASREWAMNTEAFF
size: .
J: TRBJ1-1
D: .
V: TRBV19

DNA: TGTGCCAGCACCGAACCGGGACAGGGTGGTTTAGAGACCCAGTACTTC
CDR3: CASTEPGQGGLETQYF
size: .
J: TRBJ2-5
D: TRBD1
V: TRBV7-3

DNA: TGTGCCAGCAGCCATGGACAGGGGTTATACAATGAGCAGTTCTTC
CDR3: CASSHGQGLYNEQFF
size: few
J: TRBJ2-1
D: TRBD1
V: TRBV6-5

DNA: TGTGCCAGCTCACCCTTGGGAGGAGATACGCAGTATTTT
CDR3: CASSPLGGDTQYF
size: .
J: TRBJ2-3
D: .
V: TRBV18

DNA: TGTGCCAGCAGGGAACCGACTAGCGGAGGGACTAGACGGGAGTTCTTC
CDR3: CASREPTSGGTRREFF
size: few
J: TRBJ2-1
D: TRBD2
V: TRBV6-1

DNA: TGTGCCAGCAGGCCATCGTTTAGCACAGATACGCAGTATTTT
CDR3: CASRPSFSTDTQYF
size: .
J: TRBJ2-3
D: .
V: TRBV6-4

DNA: TGTGCCAGCAGTTTTGGTGGCGGGAGAAGCGGTGAGCAGTTCTTC
CDR3: CASSFGGGRSGEQFF
size: .
J: TRBJ2-1
D: TRBD2
V: TRBV28

DNA: TGTGCCAGCAGTTACACCGGGACTCACGAAGGCGGCTACACCTTC
CDR3: CASSYTGTHEGGYTF
size: .
J: TRBJ1-2
D: .
V: TRBV6-6

DNA: TGTGCCAGCAGCTTAGGGTCCGGGGGCCACGGAAAACTGTTTTTT
CDR3: CASSLGSGGHGKLFF
size: .
J: TRBJ1-4
D: .
V: TRBV7-9